This T cell receptor beta chain was identified in a study of human T cells and chemical hapten exposure (dated by TCRdb to the early 2020s). Context from the whole study: For sensitization, 2% DPC in acetone was applied to a roughly 2 cm by roughly 2 cm area of upper inner arm skin. Patch tests used Finn chambers with 0.01% DPC on the upper back, scored after 6 days by International Contact Dermatitis Research Group standards. Libraries were pooled for sequencing, and variation in per-sample TCR yields was attributed mainly to small differences in library volumes within the pool. Patients additionally received weekly therapeutic DPC doses to the scalp throughout the roughly 25-week study period. Alopecia areata with under or over 50% scalp involvement, alopecia totalis and alopecia universalis were represented in the patient cohort, which was mostly female. Blood for TCR sequencing was provided by twenty-nine alopecia patients at one to four time points (pre-sensitization, 2, 6 and 24 weeks). Peripheral blood TCR repertoire changes were tracked in vivo in alopecia patients during primary and secondary sensitization to the hapten diphenylcyclopropenone (DPC). Blood samples were taken from patients before sensitization (week 0) and then at 2, 6 and about 24 weeks after DPC sensitization. Results and caveats for the whole study, not just this receptor: Significantly more large CDR3 similarity clusters were formed by expanded TCRs than by pre-sensitization or healthy control sets, consistent with antigen-driven responses. The number of TCRs above 1 in 1000 frequency did not change with DPC sensitization; there was no evidence of global repertoire structure alterations. The number of PT1 expanded TCRs positively correlated with patch test score, significant at thresholds 8, 16 and 32 but not 4. Because all patients had alopecia, a presumed autoimmune disease, the immune response of the patients might differ from that of healthy individuals. Repeated subsampling changed both the strength of the expansion versus patch-test correlation and the threshold at which the correlation became significant.

The time point label corresponds to: patch test 1, 2 weeks after DPC sensitization. This sample's treatment or condition label indicates: therapeutic diphenylcyclopropenone sensitization with weekly scalp DPC. Blood at each patch-test visit was drawn before the patch test was applied. To be eligible, patients had to be aged 18 to 70, diagnosed with alopecia and judged suitable for DPC therapy, while pregnant patients were excluded. Total RNA was isolated from unfractionated whole blood collected in Tempus Blood RNA tubes. Trimming removed 6 bases from V and 0 bases from J, leaving 11 bases between the germline ends. The CDR3 spans 15 residues, from the cysteine through the phenylalanine. Only CDR3 DNA is held: 45 bases, read in frame from base 1. The library was generated by RACE. TCRdb shows the sequencer as NextSeq 500. During library preparation, unique molecular identifiers were attached to individual cDNA molecules so that TCRs could be counted in a quantitative, reproducible way. From each blood RNA sample, both TCR alpha and TCR beta chains were sequenced. The authors' analysis ran thus. A median of approximately 96,000 TCRs per sample was observed, with a range of about 20,000 to 750,000. The Decombinator software suite was used to annotate the V, J and CDR3 of the TCR reads. For PS versus PT1 abundance plots, all samples were subsampled to the same number of TCRs (28,000). Expanded TCRs were defined as absent before sensitization and observed at least eight times at the 2-week time point. TCRdb trimmed public reads at Q25 via fastp, called clones via MiXCR and kept in-frame beta chains. Rows are unified per CDR3 protein, each entry keeping the most common DNA and genes. For this entry, the V and J calls and clone size follow TCRdb and not the study's own pipeline. This sample gives roughly 80,000 distinct CDR3 sequences in total; around 11% of them show up just once. The ten most abundant clones make up approximately 4.6% of the sample.

This clonotype was seen many times. This clone's antigen is unknown. Base quality data are lacking; no much larger clone is found one base away. This receptor was identified in a woman aged 45-60 years with alopecia areata. Some clones in this sample may be carry-over from other donors' samples. The source material was whole blood, sampled in connection with sensitization to the hapten diphenylcyclopropenone (DPC). The rearrangement joined TRBV12-3 or TRBV12-4 to TRBJ1-4; TRBD1 is perhaps the D gene, given 6 matching bases. The CDR3 reads CASSRGQTTNEKLFF. The nucleotides are TGTGCCAGCAGCCGAGGACAGACAACTAATGAAAAACTGTTTTTT.